Listed below are T cell receptor beta chains from one sample, sequenced in a study. TCRdb passed the RT-PCR reads through MiXCR, listing each CDR3 protein once. This sample carries about 680,000 distinct CDR3 sequences, approximately 14% of them seen once, and the ten largest clones take roughly 3.9%. The sequencing sample was made of memory CD4+ T cells from blood. The receptors originated from a female donor in good health, serving as a healthy control. CDR3s include the opening cysteine and the closing phenylalanine or tryptophan. The order of the fields is D gene, clone size, J gene, V gene, CDR3 DNA, CDR3 protein. The D gene is left open where the match is weak. Clone sizes are given selectively: once, few, many, or a class where the clone is expanded.

. . TRBJ2-5 TRBV20-1 TGCAGTGCTAGAACCCAGGATGGGACCCGGTACTTC CSARTQDGTRYF
. many TRBJ2-2 TRBV5-6 TGTGCCAGCAGCTTGTATTCCCCCGGCACCGGGGAGCTGTTTTTT CASSLYSPGTGELFF
TRBD2 . TRBJ2-1 TRBV4-3 TGCGCCAGCAGGCCGAACTTTGGACTAGCGGGAGAGAGGTGGCGAAGTGGGGACAATGAGCAGTTCTTC CASRPNFGLAGERWRSGDNEQFF
. . TRBJ1-2 TRBV27 TGTGCCAGCAGTCTCAAAAATGGGGGACGAGGCGGCTACACCTTC CASSLKNGGRGGYTF
TRBD1 . TRBJ1-5 TRBV6-6 TGTGCCAGCAGTTACATGGTACAGGGGCCCAACAATCAGCCCCAGCATTTT CASSYMVQGPNNQPQHF
. few TRBJ1-4 TRBV3-1 TGTGCCAGCAGCCAAGTTAGAGGGGGGCAGGGTGAAAAACTGTTTTTT CASSQVRGGQGEKLFF
. few TRBJ2-3 TRBV5-5 TGTGCCAGCAGCTCCCGGACTTCCTGGGCCACAGATACGCAGTATTTT CASSSRTSWATDTQYF
. many TRBJ1-5 TRBV29-1 TGCAGCGTTGCAGGGAATAATCAGCCCCAGCATTTT CSVAGNNQPQHF
. . TRBJ1-5 TRBV2 TGTGCCAGCAGTGATAGGCAGGGAGGGTTACAGCCCCAGCATTTT CASSDRQGGLQPQHF
TRBD2 . TRBJ2-5 TRBV2 TGTGCCAGCAGTGAAAGGCTAGCGGGAGCTGGAAGTAAGACCCAGTACTTC CASSERLAGAGSKTQYF
. many TRBJ2-3 TRBV6-2/TRBV6-3 TGTGCCAGCAGTTCCCCGGGACATCCCACAGATACGCAGTATTTT CASSSPGHPTDTQYF
TRBD2 few TRBJ2-3 TRBV20-1 TGCAGTGCTAGGTCGGGAGGCGGGGTGAAAGATACGCAGTATTTT CSARSGGGVKDTQYF
TRBD2 . TRBJ2-1 TRBV5-1 TGCGCCAGCAGCACCACTAGCGGGGGATACAATGAGCAGTTCTTC CASSTTSGGYNEQFF
. . TRBJ1-5 TRBV6-4 TGTGCCAGCAGTGAAAATGGACGTCCCAATCAGCCCCAGCATTTT CASSENGRPNQPQHF
. . TRBJ2-5 TRBV20-1 TGCAGTGCTAGAAGTCCGCAAGAGACCCAGTACTTC CSARSPQETQYF
TRBD1 . TRBJ1-5 TRBV7-8 TGTGCCAGCAGCTTAGAGGACAGGGGGTCGTATAGCAATCAGCCCCAGCATTTT CASSLEDRGSYSNQPQHF
. few TRBJ2-2 TRBV5-1 TGCGCCAGCAGCTTGGTTGTGCCCAACACCGGGGAGCTGTTTTTT CASSLVVPNTGELFF
TRBD2 many TRBJ2-7 TRBV7-7 TGTGCCAGCAGCCCATCGGGAGGGTCCAACGAGCAGTACTTC CASSPSGGSNEQYF
. . TRBJ1-1 TRBV21-1 TGTGCCAGCAGCAAAGCGGGGGACATGAACACTGAAGCTTTCTTT CASSKAGDMNTEAFF
TRBD1 many TRBJ1-2 TRBV29-1 TGCAGCGCCGGACAGGGGGACTATGGCTACACCTTC CSAGQGDYGYTF
. many TRBJ2-3 TRBV15 TGTGCCACCAAGGGCAGGGAATTTACGCAGTATTTT CATKGREFTQYF
TRBD1 . TRBJ2-2 TRBV5-1 TGCGCCAGCAGCTTGCAGGGACAGGGGGCCGGGGAGCTGTTTTTT CASSLQGQGAGELFF
TRBD2 many TRBJ2-3 TRBV5-1 TGCGCCAGCAGCTTAGCGGGAACAAATACGCAGTATTTT CASSLAGTNTQYF
. few TRBJ1-1 TRBV20-1 TGCAGTGCTAGAGATCCGTCCGCACCGGGACGGTACACTGAAGCTTTCTTT CSARDPSAPGRYTEAFF